The present T cell receptor (beta chain) was sequenced within a study of T-cell memory formation after mild COVID-19. Overall study results and limits: Clones that contracted clustered mainly in CM and EM if CD4+ and in EMRA if CD8+.

The CDR3 consists of 15 residues. With V trimmed by 2 bases and J by 5 bases, 5 bases remained unmatched. Germline lookup yields CDR1 KGHDR and CDR2 SFDVKD. This clonotype was observed a handful of times. What it binds is unknown. One entry per CDR3 protein, called by TCRdb with MiXCR from the 5' RACE reads. In the table there are around 370,000 distinct CDR3 sequences, around 21% of which are singletons. This sequence joins TRBV24-1 and TRBJ2-1; 7 nucleotides match TRBD1. The source of this sequence is an adult woman who had mild COVID-19 (a few samples of this study predate the infection). Cell type and time point are not known. Sequencing was carried out using PBMCs or a T cell subset sorted from them (not recorded which). The CDR3 reads CATSDSWTGDNEQFF. As DNA, the CDR3 is TGTGCCACCAGTGATTCATGGACAGGAGACAATGAGCAGTTCTTC.